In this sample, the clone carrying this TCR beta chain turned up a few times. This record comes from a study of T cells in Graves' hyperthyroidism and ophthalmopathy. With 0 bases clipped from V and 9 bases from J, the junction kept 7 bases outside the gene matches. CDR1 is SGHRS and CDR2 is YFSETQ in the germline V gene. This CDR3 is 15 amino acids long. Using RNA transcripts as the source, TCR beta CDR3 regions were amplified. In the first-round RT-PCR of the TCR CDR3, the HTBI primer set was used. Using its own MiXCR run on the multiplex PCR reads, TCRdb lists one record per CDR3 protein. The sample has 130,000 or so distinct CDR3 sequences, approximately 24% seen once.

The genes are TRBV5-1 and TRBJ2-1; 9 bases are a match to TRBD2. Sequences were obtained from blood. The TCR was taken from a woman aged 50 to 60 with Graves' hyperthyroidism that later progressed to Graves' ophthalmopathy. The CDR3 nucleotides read TGCGCCAGCAGCTTGGTCGTGGCGGGGGGGGGTGAGCAGTTCTTC. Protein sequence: CASSLVVAGGGEQFF.